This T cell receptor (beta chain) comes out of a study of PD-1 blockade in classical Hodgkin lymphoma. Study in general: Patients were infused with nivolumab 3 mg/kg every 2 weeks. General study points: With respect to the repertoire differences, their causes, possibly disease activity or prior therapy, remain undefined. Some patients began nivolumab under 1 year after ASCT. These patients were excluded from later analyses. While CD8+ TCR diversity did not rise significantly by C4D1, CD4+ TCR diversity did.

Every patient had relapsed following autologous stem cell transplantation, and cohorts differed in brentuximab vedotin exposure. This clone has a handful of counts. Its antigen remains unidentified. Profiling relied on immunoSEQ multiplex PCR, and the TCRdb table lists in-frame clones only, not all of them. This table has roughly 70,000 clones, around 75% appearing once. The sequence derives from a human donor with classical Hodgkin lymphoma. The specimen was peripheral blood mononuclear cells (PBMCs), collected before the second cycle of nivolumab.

CDR3 nucleotide sequence: TGTGCCAGCAGTGAATGGGGTGGGACTTCACCCCTCCACTTT. This codes for CASSEWGGTSPLHF. V usage is TRBV6-5 and J usage is TRBJ1-6; tentative D call: TRBD1 (5 bases). Germline V gene sequence: CDR1 MNHEY, CDR2 SVGAGI. Trimming shortened V by 5 bases and J by 9 bases, and 14 bases separated the two germline ends. CDR3 length: 14 residues.